This TCR beta chain was recovered during a study of tumor-infiltrating lymphocytes in primary liver carcinoma. Study-wide results and limits: Tumor top-250-clone fractions significantly exceeded those of blood (p = 0.039).

The germline CDR1 and CDR2 sequences are SGHNT and YENEEA. Trimming at V came to 8 bases and at J to 12 bases, leaving 15 bases not matched to a gene. The length of the CDR3 is 14 residues. Concerning this clonotype: The antigen is undetermined.

TCR beta cDNA was reverse-transcribed from approximately 0.45 ug of total RNA. The reaction used a constant-region primer and ProtoScript II reverse transcriptase. Amplification in three nested multiplex PCR rounds with slightly modified ARM-PCR gave rise to TCR beta libraries. The first two PCR rounds used TRBV1-TRBV30 forward primers with a C-beta reverse primer, around 10 cycles each. One entry per CDR3 protein, called by TCRdb with MiXCR from the multiplex PCR reads. The data show fewer than 350,000 distinct CDR3 sequences, with 65% seen just once and roughly 8.6% held by the top ten. Germline DNA was also extracted, while the blood RNA originated from unsorted whole blood.

V usage is TRBV11-3 and J usage is TRBJ2-3, with 9 bases matching TRBD1. The sample consisted of peripheral blood. This clonotype originated in a man between 40 and 49 years old with primary liver carcinoma and hepatitis B virus infection. DNA of the CDR3: TGTGCCAGCTGCCTAGGGGACAGGGAAACTACACAGTATTTT. Protein: CASCLGDRETTQYF.